The next 21 T cell receptor beta chains were all read from a single sample in a study of OX40 agonist ivuxolimab in advanced cancers. TCRdb's table, derived via immunoSEQ multiplex PCR, lists solely in-frame clones and lacks some. The data show around 71,000 clones, roughly nine tenths seen once. The sequenced sample was CD4+ or CD8+ T cells sorted from blood, obtained in a trial of the OX40 agonist ivuxolimab. The origin of the receptors is an adult with an advanced solid tumor such as melanoma, head and neck, liver or kidney cancer.

The rearrangement uses TRBV5-3 and TRBJ2-3; 10 nucleotides line up with TRBD2. TRBV5-3 is recorded as an ORF, its role being uncertain. The CDR3 is made up of 17 amino acids. Losses at the gene ends were 4 bases for V and 4 bases for J; bases not matched to a gene: 12. CDR3 amino acids: CARSEGGSGRIPDTQYF. The CDR3 nucleotides are TGTGCCAGAAGCGAGGGGGGTAGCGGGAGGATCCCAGATACGCAGTATTTT.

This clone appeared once. The V gene is TRBV4-3, the J gene TRBJ2-5; D is undetermined. V dropped 1 base and J dropped 1 base, with 4 bases sitting between them. Germline-derived CDR1 and CDR2 are LGHNA and YSLEER. This CDR3 is built from 13 residues. The CDR3 DNA reads as TGCGCCAGCAGCCAAGGAATCCAAGAGACCCAGTACTTC. Encoded protein: CASSQGIQETQYF.

The chain links TRBV6-6 to TRBJ1-5; D gene ambiguous. The CDR3 sequence is 13 residues long. Deletions cut 3 bases from V and 4 bases from J, with 7 bases between. Germline V gene sequence: CDR1 MNHNY, CDR2 SVGAGI (reference sequence). CDR3 amino acids: CASSYIENQPQHF. The CDR3 coding sequence is TGTGCCAGCAGTTATATTGAGAATCAGCCCCAGCATTTT.

This rearrangement joins TRBV7-2 to TRBJ2-7, with a tentative D call TRBD2 (6 bases). The V end was cut by 1 base, the J end by 4 bases, with 11 bases between. Germline CDR1 and CDR2: SGHTA and FQGNSA. The CDR3 extends over 14 amino acids. CDR3 DNA: TGTGCCAGCAGCTTAGAGGCAGGGAGGTACGAGCAGTACTTC. Its protein is CASSLEAGRYEQYF.

V usage is TRBV2 and J usage is TRBJ1-1; 9 bases agree with TRBD1. CDR3 length: 14 amino acids. CDR1 and CDR2 from the germline V gene are SNHLY and FYNNEI. With V trimmed by 4 bases and J by 2 bases, 2 bases remained unmatched. The CDR3: CASSGTGVNTEAFF. The CDR3 bases are TGTGCCAGCAGTGGGACAGGGGTAAACACTGAAGCTTTCTTT.

This rearrangement joins TRBV29-1 to TRBJ2-1; 8 bases fit TRBD1. This CDR3 is 15 amino acids long. J lost 6 bases, V lost 4 bases, and 11 bases had no gene match. The germline V gene encodes CDR1 SQVTM and CDR2 ANQGSEA. In nucleotides, the CDR3 is TGCAGCGTTGCATCGACAAACAGGGGGAGCAATGAGCAGTTCTTC. Its protein is CSVASTNRGSNEQFF.

This chain connects TRBV9 to TRBJ2-3, with a weak D call TRBD1 (6 bases). V shed 3 bases and J shed 5 bases, with 7 bases lying between them. The CDR3 spans 12 residues. The V gene's germline CDR1 is SGDLS and CDR2 YYNGEE. The CDR3 nucleotides are TGTGCCAGCAGCGCAGGGGAAGATACGCAGTATTTT. It codes for CASSAGEDTQYF.

This clone has a single count. The V call is TRBV7-2, the J call TRBJ2-7, with 7 bases aligning to TRBD1. This CDR3 comprises 14 residues. J was trimmed by 2 bases and V by 4 bases; bases with no gene match: 5. The germline V gene has CDR1 SGHTA and CDR2 FQGNSA. CDR3 DNA sequence: TGTGCCAGCAGCTCCAAACAGGGGCCCTACGAGCAGTACTTC. Translation gives CASSSKQGPYEQYF. The full variable domain, rest sourced from reference TRBV7-2 and TRBJ2-7, is GAGVSQSPSNKVTEKGKDVELRCDPISGHTALYWYRQSLGQGLEFLIYFQGNSAPDKSGLPSDRFSAERTGGSVSTLTIQRTQQEDSAVYLCASSSKQGPYEQYFGPGTRLTVT.

This chain links TRBV30 with TRBJ1-4, with 8 bases matching TRBD1. The CDR3 runs to 14 residues. After removal of 3 bases from V and 8 bases from J, the junction contained 8 bases not matched to a gene. Looked up from germline, CDR1 is GTSNPN and CDR2 is SVGIG (reference sequence). The DNA of the CDR3 is TGTGCCTGGAGCGCGAACAGGGGGAACGAAAAACTGTTTTTT. Translation gives CAWSANRGNEKLFF.

The chain combines TRBV4-2 with TRBJ2-7, with 12 bases identical to TRBD2. Trimming at V came to 0 bases and at J to 2 bases, leaving 2 bases not matched to a gene. The CDR3 is made up of 16 amino acids. Germline CDR1 LGHNA, CDR2 YNFKEQ. This chain's CDR3 is CASSQDWTSGTYEQYF. DNA of the CDR3: TGTGCCAGCAGCCAAGATTGGACTAGCGGGACCTACGAGCAGTACTTC.

The rearrangement links TRBV11-3 to TRBJ2-1, with a possible D match to TRBD2 (7 bases). The CDR3 spans 16 residues. The germline gives CDR1 SGHNT, CDR2 YENEEA. Trimming took off 4 bases at V and 6 bases at J, with 19 bases between the two ends. CDR3 amino acids: CASSSRAGQGGNEQFF. The DNA of the CDR3 is TGTGCCAGCAGCTCCCGAGCGGGACAAGGGGGCAATGAGCAGTTCTTC.

The chain uses TRBV18 and TRBJ2-7; a weak D match, TRBD1 (6 bases). Looked up from germline, CDR1 is KGHSH and CDR2 is LQKENI. V shed 5 bases and J shed 5 bases, with 10 bases lying between them. CDR3 length equals 12 residues. The CDR3 sequence: CASSSDSDEQYF. CDR3 bases: TGTGCCAGCTCATCGGACAGCGACGAGCAGTACTTC.

This clone came up once. The chain employs TRBV7-6 and TRBJ1-1, with a tentative D call TRBD1 (5 bases). This CDR3 has 13 amino acids. Germline V gives CDR1 SGHVS, CDR2 FNYEAQ. The germline V and J ends were trimmed by 5 bases and 1 base, with 8 bases remaining between them. CDR3 in DNA: TGTGCCAGCAGCAGTGACAGGAACACTGAAGCTTTCTTT. Its protein is CASSSDRNTEAFF.

This clone was found once. The chain uses TRBV28 and TRBJ2-5, with D hard to call. TRBJ2-7 matches the DNA end more closely, so the J call is doubtful. Germline CDR1 reads MDHEN; CDR2 reads SYDVKM. CDR3 length: 13 amino acids. CDR3 sequence reads: CASRKQSPYEQYF. CDR3 bases: TGTGCCAGCAGAAAACAGTCTCCCTACGAGCAGTACTTC.

Worth noting for this clone: The same CDR3 can be traced to other DNA sequences in this sample. The chain employs TRBV6-5 and TRBJ2-1, with TRBD2 matching 9 bases. Per the germline V gene, CDR1 is MNHEY and CDR2 is SVGAGI. With V trimmed by 2 bases and J by 6 bases, 5 bases remained unmatched. This CDR3 is 15 amino acids long. The CDR3 reads CASSYGGRAVNEQFF. CDR3 bases: TGTGCCAGCAGTTACGGCGGGAGGGCCGTCAATGAGCAGTTCTTC.

The rearrangement uses TRBV18 and TRBJ1-2; 8 bases are shared with TRBD1. CDR3 size: 15 residues. Unmatched junction bases numbered 11, after V lost 3 bases and J lost 8 bases. Germline V lookup: CDR1 KGHSH, CDR2 LQKENI. The DNA for the CDR3 is TGTGCCAGCTCACCCACAAACAGGGGGATACGAGGCTACACCTTC. The encoded protein is CASSPTNRGIRGYTF.

The count of this clone is one. V and J are TRBV11-2 and TRBJ2-1, with 7 positions matching TRBD2. CDR3 length: 16 residues. J lost 6 bases, V lost 2 bases, and 10 bases had no gene match. The germline gives CDR1 SGHAT, CDR2 FQNNGV. The CDR3 DNA sequence: TGTGCCAGCAGCTTAAACGCGGGAGTAATTTCCAATGAGCAGTTCTTC. Translating gives CASSLNAGVISNEQFF.

V is TRBV5-1 and J is TRBJ1-1; no firm D call. The CDR3 is 14 amino acids. V lost 1 base and J lost 1, with 8 bases in between. Germline lookup yields CDR1 SGHRS and CDR2 YFSETQ. CDR3 coding DNA: TGCGCCAGCAGCTTGCAGCCCACGAACACTGAAGCTTTCTTT. Protein: CASSLQPTNTEAFF.

This sequence joins TRBV13 and TRBJ2-7; D is perhaps TRBD2 (5 bases). Germline values: CDR1 PRHDT, CDR2 FYEKMQ (reference sequence). Trimming pared 5 bases from V and 4 bases from J, leaving 15 bases between. The CDR3 sequence is 14 residues long. The CDR3: CASSGRSRGYEQYF. The CDR3 coding sequence is TGTGCCAGCAGCGGACGTAGTAGAGGGTACGAGCAGTACTTC. The complete variable domain, with remaining parts taken from reference TRBV13 and TRBJ2-7, reads AAGVIQSPRHLIKEKRETATLKCYPIPRHDTVYWYQQGPGQDPQFLISFYEKMQSDKGSIPDRFSAQQFSDYHSELNMSSLELGDSALYFCASSGRSRGYEQYFGPGTRLTVT.

On this clone itself: At one end, the junction sequence differs from germline, possibly due to a read error. The V call is TRBV2, the J call TRBJ1-2; the D is unclear. Germline CDR1 and CDR2: SNHLY and FYNNEI. The CDR3 runs 11 residues. The CDR3 here is CASREGFGYTF. CDR3 nucleotide sequence: TGTGCCAGCAGAGAAGGGTTTGGCTACACCTTC.

The V gene is TRBV4-1, the J gene TRBJ1-2; D remains unclear. V lost 2 bases and J lost 5, with 9 bases in between. The germline V gene has CDR1 MGHRA and CDR2 YSYEKL. The CDR3 runs to 13 residues. The CDR3 sequence: CASSQYTNYGYTF. Written as DNA, the CDR3 is TGCGCCAGCAGCCAATACACAAATTATGGCTACACCTTC.